The 14 T cell receptor beta chains listed next were all sequenced from one sample in a study of blood T cell repertoires in COVID-19. The method was immunoSEQ multiplex PCR; TCRdb's version includes in-frame clones alone and lacks a portion of them. The top ten clones hold about 12% of a sample with 60,000 to 70,000 clones, about 90% of them seen once. The sample taken for sequencing was peripheral blood. These receptors were obtained from a human donor with active COVID-19. The donor label of this sample is uncertain.

This clone was seen once. The rearrangement links TRBV29-1 to TRBJ1-4; 8 bases agree with TRBD1. CDR3 size: 13 residues. The germline CDR1 and CDR2 sequences are SQVTM and ANQGSEA. The junction had 9 bases not matched to a gene; V was cut back by 7 bases and J by 8 bases. DNA of the CDR3: TGCAGCGCTCAGGGGGCGTCATGGGAAAAACTGTTTTTT. Protein: CSAQGASWEKLFF. Drawing the rest from reference TRBV29-1 and TRBJ1-4, the complete variable domain is SAVISQKPSRDICQRGTSLTIQCQVDSQVTMMFWYRQQPGQSLTLIATANQGSEATYESGFVIDKFPISRPNLTFSTLTVSNMSPEDSSIYLCSAQGASWEKLFFGSGTQLSVL.

In its sample, this clone was seen a few times. The chain joins TRBV11-2 to TRBJ1-2, with a tentative D call TRBD1 (5 bases). Trimming took off 0 bases at V and 13 bases at J, with 12 bases between the two ends. The germline CDR1 and CDR2 sequences are SGHAT and FQNNGV. This CDR3 spans 12 amino acids. In DNA, the CDR3 is TGTGCCAGCAGCTTAGATAAGTTCAGGGCCACCTTC. Translation: CASSLDKFRATF. The whole variable domain, filled in from reference TRBV11-2 and TRBJ1-2, reads EAGVAQSPRYKIIEKRQSVAFWCNPISGHATLYWYQQILGQGPKLLIQFQNNGVVDDSQLPKDRFSAERLKGVDSTLKIQPAKLEDSAVYLCASSLDKFRATFGSGTRLTVV.

This rearrangement joins TRBV10-1 to TRBJ2-3; possibly TRBD2 for D (5 bases). Trimming left V 3 bases short and J 3 bases short, with 13 bases between. Germline V gives CDR1 WNHNN, CDR2 SYGVQD (reference sequence). This CDR3 is built from 15 residues. In DNA form, the CDR3 reads TGCGCCAGCAGTGACGACGGGATCGGGACAGATACGCAGTATTTT. This gives the protein CASSDDGIGTDTQYF.

This sequence joins TRBV11-2 and TRBJ2-1; 9 nucleotides match TRBD2. The CDR3 is 17 residues long. V trimming: 0 bases; J trimming: 7 bases; junction bases outside the gene matches: 10. The germline CDR1 and CDR2 sequences are SGHAT and FQNNGV. CDR3 nucleotide sequence: TGTGCCAGCAGCTTAGATGGCTCTAGGGCGGGAGGGAATGAGCAGTTCTTC. This sequence encodes CASSLDGSRAGGNEQFF.

About this clone itself: No DNA is shown, since the ends of the CDR3 on it are uncertain; the CDR3 is the one TCRdb lists. The chain employs TRBV5-1 and TRBJ2-5; the D call TRBD1 from the table was never checked on the DNA. Germline V gene sequence: CDR1 SGHRS, CDR2 YFSETQ. The CDR3 is 13 amino acids long, termini counted. The CDR3 protein is CASSVGQGTGLNF.

The chain is built from TRBV21-1 and TRBJ2-7; the DNA was not compared with TRBD2, the D call given in the table. TRBV21-1 constitutes a pseudogene. This CDR3 has 13 residues. CDR3 bases: TGTGCCAGCAGCAAAGGGGGGGGTTACGAGCAGTACTTC. Translating it yields CASSKGGGYEQYF.

The chain uses TRBV5-6 and TRBJ2-1; 7 bases match TRBD1. Germline CDR1 and CDR2: SGHDT and YYEEEE. J was trimmed by 2 bases and V by 5 bases; bases with no gene match: 7. The CDR3 extends over 15 amino acids. CDR3 in amino acids: CASSSDRATYNEQFF. CDR3 DNA sequence: TGTGCCAGCAGTTCTGACAGGGCCACCTACAATGAGCAGTTCTTC.

V usage is TRBV7-8 and J usage is TRBJ1-1; 8 bases line up with TRBD1. The germline V gene has CDR1 SGHVS and CDR2 FQNEAQ. The CDR3 loop spans 17 amino acids. V was clipped by 2 bases and J by 10 bases; unmatched bases: 18. CDR3 sequence: CASSLIGQGGPGLGAFF. The CDR3 DNA sequence: TGTGCCAGCAGCTTAATCGGACAGGGCGGCCCCGGCCTGGGAGCTTTCTTT.

This chain uses TRBV9 with TRBJ2-1, with D possibly matching TRBD1 (6 bases). V lost 3 bases and J lost 0, with 13 bases in between. This CDR3 contains 16 residues. CDR1 is SGDLS and CDR2 is YYNGEE in the germline V gene. DNA of the CDR3: TGTGCCAGCAGCGCCGTAGGGGGAAGCTCCTACAATGAGCAGTTCTTC. Protein product: CASSAVGGSSYNEQFF.

CDR3 protein: CASSPNRGAQGYTF. As DNA, the CDR3 is TGTGCCAGCAGCCCTAATCGGGGGGCGCAAGGCTACACCTTC. The chain joins TRBV27 to TRBJ1-2; D is perhaps TRBD1 (6 bases). Germline lookup yields CDR1 MNHEY and CDR2 SMNVEV (reference sequence). V was clipped by 6 bases and J by 8 bases, with 19 bases between them. The CDR3 consists of 14 residues.

The chain joins TRBV28 to TRBJ2-2; 9 nucleotides align to TRBD1. The CDR3 is 15 amino acids. Germline values: CDR1 MDHEN, CDR2 SYDVKM. V shed 3 bases, J shed 4 bases, and the junction held 3 bases outside the gene matches. CDR3 nucleotide sequence: TGTGCCAGCAGTTTGAGACAGGGGGGCACCGGGGAGCTGTTTTTT. Translated, it gives CASSLRQGGTGELFF. Combining the CDR3 with reference TRBV28 and TRBJ2-2 gives the whole variable domain DVKVTQSSRYLVKRTGEKVFLECVQDMDHENMFWYRQDPGLGLRLIYFSYDVKMKEKGDIPEGYSVSREKKERFSLILESASTNQTSMYLCASSLRQGGTGELFFGEGSRLTVL.

This chain uses TRBV30 with TRBJ1-5, with D uncertain. CDR1 is GTSNPN, CDR2 SVGIG, per germline (reference sequence). The CDR3 runs to 15 residues. Trimming removed 1 base from V and 1 base from J, with 11 bases in between. The DNA for the CDR3 is TGTGCCTGGAGTGGTGGACTCCACAGCAATCAGCCCCAGCATTTT. It yields the protein CAWSGGLHSNQPQHF.

The V and J genes are TRBV28 and TRBJ1-5; no reliable D call. V was clipped by 2 bases and J by 7 bases, with 9 bases between them. The germline gives CDR1 MDHEN, CDR2 SYDVKM. This CDR3 contains 13 residues. The CDR3 is CASSLRGRQPQHF. As DNA, the CDR3 is TGTGCCAGCAGTTTACGTGGGAGGCAGCCCCAGCATTTT.

The rearrangement links TRBV10-3 to TRBJ2-1, with 10 positions matching TRBD1. Germline assignment: CDR1 ENHRY and CDR2 SYGVKD. Trimming at V came to 6 bases and at J to 4 bases, leaving 6 bases not matched to a gene. The CDR3 has 15 amino acids. CDR3 in DNA: TGTGCCATCAGGACCGGGACAGGGGCATACAATGAGCAGTTCTTC. Amino acids: CAIRTGTGAYNEQFF.